Listed below are T cell receptor beta chains from one sample, sequenced in a study of shared clonotypes between healthy human individuals. Profiling relied on immunoSEQ multiplex PCR, and the TCRdb table lists in-frame clones only, not all of them. This sample yields about a million clones, of which around three quarters are seen a single time; 0.89% belongs to the top ten. The sequenced sample consisted of memory CD4+ T cells from PBMCs. These receptors originate from a man aged 18 to 30 in good health. Some clones in this sample may be carry-over from other donors' samples. CDR3s include the opening cysteine and the closing phenylalanine or tryptophan. Fields, in order: clone size, J gene, D gene, V gene, CDR3 DNA, CDR3 protein. A D gene is named only where the DNA matches it firmly. Clone size, where shown, is once, few, many, or a class for clones that have expanded.

- TRBJ2-3 - TRBV5-4 TGTGCCAGCAGCCCGACGCCCACAGATACGCAGTATTTT CASSPTPTDTQYF
- TRBJ2-7 - TRBV28 TGTGCCAGCAGTACACCAGACCACTACGAGCAGTACTTC CASSTPDHYEQYF
once TRBJ2-7 TRBD1 TRBV11-2 TGTGCCAGCAGCCCGACCGGGACAGGGCCCTACGAGCAGTACTTC CASSPTGTGPYEQYF
- TRBJ1-2 - TRBV27 TGTGCCAGCAGTGCGAAAACAGGGCGGCTGGGCTACACCTTC CASSAKTGRLGYTF
- TRBJ1-6 - TRBV4-2 TGTGCCAGCAGCCAAGATATCCGAGGACCGTCCGAAGGGTCACCCCTCCACTTT CASSQDIRGPSEGSPLHF
- TRBJ2-1 - TRBV7-9 TGTGCCAGCGGCGGGACAACGGACAATGAGCAGTTCTTC CASGGTTDNEQFF
- TRBJ2-2 TRBD2 TRBV28 TGTGCCAGCAGTTTTCTAGCGGGCACCGGGGAGCTGTTTTTT CASSFLAGTGELFF
- TRBJ2-7 TRBD1 TRBV11-2 TGTGCCAGCAGTGATAGGGGGCCCTCCTACGAGCAGTACTTC CASSDRGPSYEQYF
- TRBJ2-1 - TRBV27 TGTGCCAGCAGTTTCGAACGGTTAGGTTCCAATGAGCAGTTCTTC CASSFERLGSNEQFF
- TRBJ2-7 - TRBV11-3 TGTGCCAGCAGCCCAGATGACAGAGCCTACGAGCAGTACTTC CASSPDDRAYEQYF
- TRBJ1-1 TRBD1 TRBV6-5 TGTGCCAGCAGTTACCCCGGGACAGGGTCTGAAGCTTTCTTT CASSYPGTGSEAFF
few TRBJ2-7 - TRBV19 TGTGCCAGTAGATCTGGACAGTCCTACGAGCAGTACTTC CASRSGQSYEQYF
- TRBJ1-1 TRBD1 TRBV7-9 TGTGCCAGCAGCCAAAGACAGGGGAATATTGCTTTCTTT CASSQRQGNIAFF
- TRBJ1-1 - TRBV2 TGTGCCAGCAGTGGGACTCTAAATTCGAACACTGAAGCTTTCTTT CASSGTLNSNTEAFF
- TRBJ2-1 TRBD2 TRBV9 TGTGCCAGCAGCGTAGTTGGACTAGCGGGAGGGGGATCCTACAATGAGCAGTTCTTC CASSVVGLAGGGSYNEQFF
- TRBJ1-1 - TRBV11-2 TGTGCCAGCAGCTTGGGACTGACATGGGCGGACACTGAAGCTTTCTTT CASSLGLTWADTEAFF
- TRBJ2-7 TRBD1 TRBV28 TGTGCCAGCAAACTGACAGGGCCCTCCTACGAGCAGTACTTC CASKLTGPSYEQYF
- TRBJ2-7 TRBD2 TRBV4-2 TGTGCCAGCAGCCAAGGGCGGGGGGGCGCCTACGAGCAGTACTTC CASSQGRGGAYEQYF
- TRBJ1-1 TRBD1 TRBV2 TGTGCCAGCTCCAGGGGGCAGAACACTGAAGCTTTCTTT CASSRGQNTEAFF
- TRBJ2-6 - TRBV5-1 TGCGCCAGCAGCCCGGGGCCAGGGTCTGGGGCCAACGTCCTGACTTTC CASSPGPGSGANVLTF
- TRBJ2-7 - TRBV7-8 TGTGCCAGCAGCTTTACCTACGAGCAGTACTTC CASSFTYEQYF
- TRBJ2-3 - TRBV9 TGTGCCAGCAGCGTAGGTAGCCCCCACGCTACAGATACGCAGTATTTT CASSVGSPHATDTQYF
once TRBJ2-7 - TRBV6-5 TGTGCCAGCAGTTATATTGGTGAGCAGTACTTC CASSYIGEQYF
- TRBJ1-2 - TRBV28 TGTGCCAGCAGCTGGGGGCGACCTAACTATGGCTACACCTTC CASSWGRPNYGYTF
- TRBJ1-1 - TRBV7-9 TGTGCCAGCAGCTTACAAAGGACAGCGAACACTGAAGCTTTCTTT CASSLQRTANTEAFF
- TRBJ1-5 - TRBV7-9 TGTGCCAGCAGCTTCCGGGATAATCAGCCCCAGCATTTT CASSFRDNQPQHF
- TRBJ1-4 TRBD1 TRBV10-3 TGTGCCATCAAAGGGACAGGGTTTTCTGCAACTAATGAAAAACTGTTTTTT CAIKGTGFSATNEKLFF
many TRBJ1-3 - TRBV30 TGTGCCTGGAGTGCAAGTAACTCTGGAAACACCATATATTTT CAWSASNSGNTIYF
few TRBJ2-3 - TRBV6-1 TGTGCCAGCAGTGTAGTAGTTAAAGATACGCAGTATTTT CASSVVVKDTQYF
once TRBJ1-5 TRBD1 TRBV2 TGTGCCAGCAACGGACAGGGTTTTTTTCAGCCCCAGCATTTT CASNGQGFFQPQHF
- TRBJ2-2 - TRBV18 TGTGCCAGCTCACCACGGGCAGGGATTATCTCTTCGAACACCGGGGAGCTGTTTTTT CASSPRAGIISSNTGELFF
- TRBJ2-5 - TRBV23-1 TGCGCCAGTGACGCCGGAGGTGGCCAAGAGACCCAGTACTTC CASDAGGGQETQYF
few TRBJ2-2 - TRBV6-5 TGTGCCAGCAGTTCCCCCGGGAGTTGGCGGCGGTTTTTT CASSSPGSWRRFF
- TRBJ2-1 TRBD2 TRBV7-9 TGTGCCAGCAGCAGCGAGGGAGGGAGCTCCTACAATGAGCAGTTCTTC CASSSEGGSSYNEQFF
- TRBJ1-3 - TRBV7-2 TGTGCCAGCAGCCCCCCGGTAGGCTCTGGAAACACCATATATTTT CASSPPVGSGNTIYF
- TRBJ2-5 - TRBV28 TGTGCCAGCAGTTTAGGGACACGGGGTCAATACGCCCAGTACTTC CASSLGTRGQYAQYF
- TRBJ1-2 - TRBV11-2 TGTGCCAGCAGCTTACTCTCTGCAGGGCCTACTGGCTACACCTTC CASSLLSAGPTGYTF
- TRBJ2-3 TRBD2 TRBV7-6 TGTGCCAGCAGCTTAGTAGCGGGTGGGGAAGATACGCAGTATTTT CASSLVAGGEDTQYF
- TRBJ2-5 - TRBV10-3 TGTGCCATCAGCTCGGGGGCAGGCGTTCAAGAGACCCAGTACTTC CAISSGAGVQETQYF
- TRBJ2-7 TRBD2 TRBV27 TGTGCCAGCAGTCCAAGCCGGGCTCCTAGCGGGAGGCCTCTTGGGCAGTACTTC CASSPSRAPSGRPLGQYF
few TRBJ2-7 TRBD2 TRBV6-5 TGTGCCAGCAGATGGGGACTAGCGGGGACCTACGAGCAGTACTTC CASRWGLAGTYEQYF
- TRBJ1-2 - TRBV28 TGTGCCAGCAGCTCCTCCGGGGCGATGATAAGGAACTATGGCTACACCTTC CASSSSGAMIRNYGYTF
- TRBJ2-3 - TRBV7-9 TGTGCCAGCAGCATCGACAGCTCCACAGATACGCAGTATTTT CASSIDSSTDTQYF
- TRBJ2-7 - TRBV28 TGTGCCAGCAGCACCCCTGGGGTAACCTACGAGCAGTACTTC CASSTPGVTYEQYF
once TRBJ2-3 - TRBV28 TGTGCCAGCAACGAAAGCCCGGGGAGCACAGATACGCAGTATTTT CASNESPGSTDTQYF
once TRBJ1-1 - TRBV28 TGTGCCAGCAGGGCCCCGGCCGCTGAAGCTTTCTTT CASRAPAAEAFF
- TRBJ2-7 - TRBV10-2 TGCGCCAGCAGGGACAACTCCTACGAGCAGTACTTC CASRDNSYEQYF
- TRBJ2-7 TRBD2 TRBV19 TGTGCCAGTAGTCCCAGCGGGAGGGCGTCTGGGTCCTACGAGCAGTACTTC CASSPSGRASGSYEQYF